A selection of T cell receptor beta chains follows, all from one sample in a study of T cells after posttransplantation cyclophosphamide. The protocol was immunoSEQ multiplex PCR, while the TCRdb copy is restricted to in-frame clones and leaves out a portion. The table records about 24,000 clones, about 82% of them present only once. Specimen: PBMCs. Source of these receptors: a woman aged 55-69 years with a blood cancer, CMV-positive, and with a related stem cell donor. The CDR3 runs from the conserved cysteine through the conserved F or W. D genes are given only for firm matches. Size tells how often a clone was seen (once, few, many) or the class of an expanded clone, and some rows leave it out.

>TRBV30|.|.|TRBJ1-1
TGTGCCTGGAGCCGGGACACAAGAAACACTGAAGCTTTCTTT
CAWSRDTRNTEAFF
>TRBV13|medium-sized|.|TRBJ2-1
TGTGCCAGCAGCTTAGGTTTCACCGGACTGGCGGAAGAGCAGTTCTTC
CASSLGFTGLAEEQFF
>TRBV5-1|once|TRBD2|TRBJ2-2
TGCGCCAGCAGCTGGGGGACTAGCGGTCCCACCGGGGAGCTGTTTTTT
CASSWGTSGPTGELFF
>TRBV5-8|.|TRBD1|TRBJ2-4
TGTGCCAGCGGGTCGATACGACAGGGGGCGTCCAAAAACATTCAGTACTTC
CASGSIRQGASKNIQYF
>TRBV7-2|.|.|TRBJ2-7
TGTGCCAGCAGCTTCCAGGGTGGGGGGTCCTACGAGCAGTACTTC
CASSFQGGGSYEQYF
>TRBV4-1|.|.|TRBJ1-6
TGCGCCAGCAGCCAAGATCACGGGGGGCCAACTAGGACCTATAATTCCCCCCTCCACTTT
CASSQDHGGPTRTYNSPLHF
>TRBV5-6|.|TRBD2|TRBJ2-7
TGTGCCAGCAGCACCCGGACTAGCGACTACGAGCAGTACTTC
CASSTRTSDYEQYF
>TRBV30|.|TRBD2|TRBJ2-3
TGTGCCTCCTTAGCGGGAGCCCGGGGCACAGATACGCAGTATTTT
CASLAGARGTDTQYF
>TRBV6-5|.|.|TRBJ1-3
TGTGCCAGCAGCCAGTCTGGAAACACCATATATTTT
CASSQSGNTIYF
>TRBV7-7|.|.|TRBJ2-5
TGTGCCAGCAGCTTAGAAAGGGGCCTGGGGACCCAGTACTTC
CASSLERGLGTQYF
>TRBV6-5|.|.|TRBJ1-5
TGTGCCAGCAGTTACTCTGGGAGTGGCAATCAGCCCCAGCATTTT
CASSYSGSGNQPQHF
>TRBV15|.|.|TRBJ2-2
TGTGCCACCAGCAGAAACAGGGGGGAGCTGTTTTTT
CATSRNRGELFF
>TRBV5-1|.|.|TRBJ2-2
TGCGCCAGCAGCTTGGAGCGTTTGGGTGCCGGGGAGCTGTTTTTT
CASSLERLGAGELFF
>TRBV27|.|.|TRBJ2-7
TGTGCCAGCAGTTTCGGGGACTACGAGCAGTACTTC
CASSFGDYEQYF
>TRBV18|.|.|TRBJ1-6
TGTGCCAGCTCACCACCTCAAGGTTTTCGAGGGACACCCCTCCACTTT
CASSPPQGFRGTPLHF
>TRBV6-1|.|TRBD1|TRBJ2-3
TGTGCCAGCAGCCAGGACAGGGGGCGGGCAGATACGCAGTATTTT
CASSQDRGRADTQYF
>TRBV5-4|once|.|TRBJ2-2
TGTGCCAGCAGCTTGGCCGCCAGGCTTACGGACACCGGGGAGCTGTTTTTT
CASSLAARLTDTGELFF
>TRBV6-5|.|.|TRBJ1-5
TGTGCCAGCACCCCGAGCGAAGGACCCCAGCATTTT
CASTPSEGPQHF
>TRBV10-1|.|TRBD1|TRBJ2-1
TGCGCCAGCAGTGACAGGGGGCTTTCCTACAATGAGCAGTTCTTC
CASSDRGLSYNEQFF
>TRBV15|once|TRBD1|TRBJ2-4
TGTGCCACCAGCATCCCTCGGGGACAGGTAGCCAAAAACATTCAGTACTTC
CATSIPRGQVAKNIQYF